This T cell receptor (beta chain) was obtained from a study of shared clonotypes between healthy human individuals. TCRdb's table, derived via immunoSEQ multiplex PCR, lists solely in-frame clones and lacks some. This repertoire shows 2 million to 3 million clones, over 85% found once; its top ten account for about 0.39%. The V end was cut by 0 bases, the J end by 6 bases, with 16 bases between. This CDR3 has 16 residues. Germline V gives CDR1 SEHNR, CDR2 FQNEAQ (reference sequence). The rearrangement uses TRBV7-9 and TRBJ2-3; perhaps TRBD2 as D (6 bases). Sequenced material: naive CD4+ T cells from PBMCs. As to subset: CD45RA+ positively selected. The TCR comes from a man between 18 and 35 years old in good health. Some clones in this sample may be carry-over from other donors' samples. The CDR3 DNA is TGTGCCAGCAGCTTAGCGCTGCGACCCACTAGCGATACGCAGTATTTT. It is translated as CASSLALRPTSDTQYF.